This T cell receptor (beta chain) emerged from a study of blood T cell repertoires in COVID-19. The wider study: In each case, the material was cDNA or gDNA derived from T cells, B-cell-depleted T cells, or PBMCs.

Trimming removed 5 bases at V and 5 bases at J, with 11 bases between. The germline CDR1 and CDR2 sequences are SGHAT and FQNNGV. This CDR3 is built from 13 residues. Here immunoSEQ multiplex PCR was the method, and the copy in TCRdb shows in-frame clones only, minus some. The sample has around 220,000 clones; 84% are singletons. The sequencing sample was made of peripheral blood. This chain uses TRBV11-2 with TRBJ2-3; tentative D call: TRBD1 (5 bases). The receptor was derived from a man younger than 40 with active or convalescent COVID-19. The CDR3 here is CASSVNQGDTQYF. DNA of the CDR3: TGTGCCAGCAGCGTAAACCAGGGAGATACGCAGTATTTT. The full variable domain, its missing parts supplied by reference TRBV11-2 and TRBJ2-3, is EAGVAQSPRYKIIEKRQSVAFWCNPISGHATLYWYQQILGQGPKLLIQFQNNGVVDDSQLPKDRFSAERLKGVDSTLKIQPAKLEDSAVYLCASSVNQGDTQYFGPGTRLTVL.